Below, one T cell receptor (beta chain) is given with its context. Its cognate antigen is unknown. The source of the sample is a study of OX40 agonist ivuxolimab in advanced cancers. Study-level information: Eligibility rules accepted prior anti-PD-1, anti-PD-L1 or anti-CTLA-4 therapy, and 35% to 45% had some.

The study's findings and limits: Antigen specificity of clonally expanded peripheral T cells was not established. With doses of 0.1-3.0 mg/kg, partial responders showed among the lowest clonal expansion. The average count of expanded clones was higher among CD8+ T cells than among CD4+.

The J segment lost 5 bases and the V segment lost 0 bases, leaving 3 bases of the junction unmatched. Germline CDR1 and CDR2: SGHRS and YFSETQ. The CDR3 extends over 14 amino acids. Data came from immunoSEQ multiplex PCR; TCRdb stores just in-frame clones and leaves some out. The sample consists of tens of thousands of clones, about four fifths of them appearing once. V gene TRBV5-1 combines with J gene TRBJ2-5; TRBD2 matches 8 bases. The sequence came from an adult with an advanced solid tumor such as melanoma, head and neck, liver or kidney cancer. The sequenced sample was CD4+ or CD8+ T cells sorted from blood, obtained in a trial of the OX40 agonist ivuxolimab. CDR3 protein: CASSLAGGPETQYF. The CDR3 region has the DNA TGCGCCAGCAGCTTGGCGGGAGGGCCCGAGACCCAGTACTTC.